This paragraph reports one T cell receptor (beta chain). In this sample, this clonotype turned up a few times. Its target antigen remains unknown. No much larger clone is present one base from it, and per-base qualities are unavailable. All donors were healthy Caucasians. Three pairs of female monozygotic twins, all aged roughly 18 to 30 years, made up the twin cohort. Peripheral blood mononuclear cells were used as the source from which RNA for TCR libraries was isolated. V sheds 4 bases and J sheds 9 bases, leaving 16 bases between their ends. Including cysteine and phenylalanine, the CDR3 has 13 amino acids. Only the CDR3 part of the read is kept: 39 bases, read in frame from the first base. The germline V gene gives CDR1 as SGHRS and CDR2 as YFSETQ. This specimen comes from a study of identical twins (dated by TCRdb to the mid-2010s). Some background on the complete study: To test whether fetal clonotypes persist, this study deep-sequenced TCR alpha and beta repertoires from monozygotic twins, from unrelated adults of various ages, and from cord blood. To rule out contamination, the twin experiments were replicated at different times with different library preparation protocols. The paper's findings and limits, for the study overall: Fewer insertions were carried by abundant cord blood beta clonotypes; a weaker similar trend was observed in young adult naive repertoires, while no such trend was observed in memory repertoires. Out-of-frame TCR alpha sharing in monozygotic twins was systematically underestimated by recombination models, whereas sharing between unrelated individuals was in agreement with the recombination models. A weaker excess of twin sharing was found in beta out-of-frame sequences because the signal-to-noise ratio was lowered by fewer shared sequences. Compared with coincidental sharing between unrelated individuals, an excess of low generation-probability sequences was observed among out-of-frame TCR alpha sequences shared between twins. Because the same donors could not be followed over many years, the conclusions depended on cross-sectional statistical analysis. Zero-insertion analyses could be partly confounded by invariant T cells such as MAIT and iNKT, though diverse VJ usage argued against such confounding for most clonotypes.

Library preparation used 5' RACE. Reads for this sample came from an Illumina HiSeq 2000. A universal primer binding site was added through template switching, and the final cDNA carried a unique molecular identifier so that TCR cDNA molecules could be counted accurately. First-strand cDNA for TCR alpha and beta chains was synthesized from specific primers in the conserved constant-segment region. To control for contamination, every cDNA library carried two barcodes: a SMART-Mk sample barcode plus Illumina barcodes. TruSeq adapter sequences, together with Illumina sample barcodes, were added in two successive PCR steps. The TCR alpha and beta cDNA libraries were sequenced on the Illumina HiSeq platform using custom primers. Per the authors' processing: MiGEC was used to process raw reads and extract unique molecular identifiers, and MiXCR was used to find CDR3 positions. For each individual, recombination models were inferred using an EM algorithm with the repgenHMM and IGoR tools. Shared clonotypes were analyzed with the tcR package in R, and sharing was normalized by the product of cloneset sizes. To study raw recombination free of thymic and clonal selection effects, out-of-frame nonproductive sequences were analyzed. TCRdb passed the public sequencing reads through fastp at Q25 and MiXCR, retaining productive beta sequences. Identical CDR3 proteins give one entry, which carries the most common genes and DNA. These V and J calls rely on TCRdb rather than the paper's analysis. A total of approximately 680,000 distinct CDR3 sequences appear in this sample, roughly 6.6% of them only once. In total, the top ten clones hold less than 2% of the sample.

Separately, the same data were catalogued under a study of yellow fever vaccine responses in identical twins. Reported in the second study: The authors reported that the T cell response to vaccination in identical twins appeared partly convergent and partly personalized. The study precisely tracked vaccine-responding T cell clones in identical twins.

Input material: PBMCs. This chain joins TRBV5-1 to TRBJ1-2, and possibly TRBD1, on 6 matching bases. This receptor was identified in a woman aged 18 to 35 in good health. For the CDR3, the sequence is CASSAVRGTSYTF. The DNA is as follows: TGCGCCAGCAGCGCCGTCAGGGGTACGAGCTACACCTTC.